These 13 T cell receptor beta chains were all obtained from the same sample, sequenced in a study of type 1 regulatory T cells. The study, taken as a whole, reports: Compared with non-type 1 regulatory T cells, type 1 regulatory T cells showed a more restricted TCR repertoire.

TCRdb passed the reads through MiXCR, listing each CDR3 protein once. This table has approximately 77,000 distinct CDR3 sequences, under 25% appearing once. Their antigens are not known. What was sequenced was cultured type 1 regulatory T (Tr1) cells, either the whole culture or a sorted fraction (not recorded which). The receptors here all came from a human donor in good health.

This clonotype was detected a few times. The chain recombines TRBV5-1 with TRBJ1-1, with D hard to call. V was clipped by 1 base and J by 7 bases, with 11 bases between them. The CDR3 length is 13 residues. Germline loops: CDR1 SGHRS, CDR2 YFSETQ. The CDR3 sequence is CASSLTFESEAFF. The CDR3 DNA reads as TGCGCCAGCAGCTTGACATTCGAGAGTGAAGCTTTCTTT.

There are many counts of this clonotype. V is TRBV6-5 and J is TRBJ1-1; D gene ambiguous. Germline V lookup: CDR1 MNHEY, CDR2 SVGAGI. CDR3 length: 13 residues. V was cut by 4 bases and J by 2 bases, with 8 bases left in between. This CDR3 reads CASSLEVNTEAFF. CDR3 nucleotide sequence: TGTGCCAGCAGTTTGGAGGTTAACACTGAAGCTTTCTTT.

This clonotype was counted a few times. V and J are TRBV12-3 or TRBV12-4 and TRBJ1-4; D gene unclear. Trimming removed 3 bases from V and 7 bases from J, with 12 bases in between. The CDR3 totals 14 residues. In nucleotides, the CDR3 is TGTGCCAGCAGTTTGAGGTTACGTGGTGAAAAACTGTTTTTT. Translated, it gives CASSLRLRGEKLFF.

V usage is TRBV5-1 and J usage is TRBJ2-3; tentatively, D is TRBD2 (6 bases). The germline V gene has CDR1 SGHRS and CDR2 YFSETQ. The CDR3 has 14 amino acids. V was pared by 6 bases and J by 2 bases, with 13 bases between. In DNA, the CDR3 is TGCGCCAGCACCGGGGACTCGTTCACAGATACGCAGTATTTT. Residues: CASTGDSFTDTQYF.

The J gene is TRBJ2-3, the V gene TRBV9, with 10 bases fitting TRBD2. In germline, CDR1 is SGDLS, CDR2 YYNGEE. J was trimmed by 0 bases and V by 0 bases; bases with no gene match: 4. CDR3 length: 17 residues. CDR3 residues: CASSVVGLADSTDTQYF. CDR3 bases: TGTGCCAGCAGCGTAGTAGGACTAGCGGACAGCACAGATACGCAGTATTTT.

This clonotype has a handful of counts. The chain carries TRBV18 and TRBJ2-7, with TRBD1 identical over 9 bases. J lost 4 bases, V lost 6 bases, and 10 bases had no gene match. The germline gives CDR1 KGHSH, CDR2 LQKENI. There are 15 residues in the CDR3. The CDR3, as DNA: TGTGCCAGCTCCCCGCCGTCGACAGGGGGGTACGAGCAGTACTTC. Its translation is CASSPPSTGGYEQYF.

V is TRBV25-1 and J is TRBJ1-2, with a possible D match to TRBD1 (5 bases). The CDR3 length is 14 residues. The V gene lost 4 bases and the J gene lost 3 bases, with 12 bases spanning the gap. The germline V gene has CDR1 MGHDK and CDR2 SYGVNS. CDR3 coding DNA: TGTGCCAGCAGTGTCGGGGAGGGGCACTATGGCTACACCTTC. This sequence encodes CASSVGEGHYGYTF.

This clonotype has just a few counts. CDR3 in DNA: TGCAGCACCAGGAAGACTGGCTCCTACGAGCAGTACTTC. It specifies CSTRKTGSYEQYF. The gene calls are TRBV29-1 and TRBJ2-7; D is unresolved. CDR1 SQVTM and CDR2 ANQGSEA come from the germline V gene. The ends were cut back, 8 bases at V and 0 bases at J, with 14 bases in the middle. This CDR3 is 13 amino acids long.

This chain uses TRBV5-1 with TRBJ2-5; D remains unclear. Trimming removed 5 bases at V and 4 bases at J, with 18 bases between. The CDR3 sequence is 15 residues long. In germline, CDR1 is SGHRS, CDR2 YFSETQ. The CDR3 bases are TGCGCCAGCAGTCTTAGCTGGAGAGGTGGAGAGACCCAGTACTTC. It specifies CASSLSWRGGETQYF.

This chain uses TRBV20-1 with TRBJ2-3, with D unclear. The CDR3 runs to 11 residues. The germline V gene has CDR1 DFQATT and CDR2 SNEGSKA (reference sequence). V was shortened by 6 bases and J by 9 bases, with 13 bases between the two germline ends. The CDR3 protein is CSAPTDVTQYF. The DNA of the CDR3 is TGCAGTGCCCCCACGGACGTCACGCAGTATTTT.

The chain has TRBV18 and TRBJ2-3; TRBD2 might be the D (6 bases). The CDR3 is 15 amino acids. Germline V lookup: CDR1 KGHSH, CDR2 LQKENI. Trimming left V 2 bases short and J 6 bases short, with 15 bases between. CDR3 region: CASSPRSPGVDTQYF. The CDR3 bases are TGTGCCAGCTCACCAAGGAGCCCGGGAGTCGATACGCAGTATTTT.

Here the CDR3 DNA reads TGTGCCAGCAGCTCTCAAGACTCTCAGCCCCAGCATTTT. It encodes CASSSQDSQPQHF. The rearrangement uses TRBV7-2 and TRBJ1-5, with no clear D. The CDR3 length is 13 residues. The germline gives CDR1 SGHTA, CDR2 FQGNSA. Trimming stripped 4 bases from V and 6 bases from J, with 10 bases between.

V gene TRBV6-5 combines with J gene TRBJ2-7; 9 bases align to TRBD1. With V trimmed by 11 bases and J by 5 bases, 10 bases remained unmatched. Germline CDR1 MNHEY, CDR2 SVGAGI. The CDR3 spans 13 residues. CDR3 bases: TGTGCCCCCCAGACAGGGGGAAAGGACGAGCAGTACTTC. It encodes CAPQTGGKDEQYF.